The 27 T cell receptor beta chains below were found in one sample sequenced in a study of molecular identifiers for immune sequencing clone quantification. TCRdb re-derived calls from the PCR reads in MiXCR, one entry per CDR3 protein. Seen here are 250,000 to 350,000 distinct CDR3 sequences, 20% to 25% observed once, and the top ten hold approximately 0.84%. Material for sequencing was naive CD8+ T cells from blood, with Jurkat cell RNA spiked in. Subset of the sample: FACS-sorted CD8+CD4-CCR7+CD45RA+ naive T cells. All receptors come from a human donor in good health. Some libraries in this study had Jurkat cell RNA spiked in.

This clonotype was counted ten times or more. This chain joins TRBV20-1 and TRBJ1-1; no firm D call. Germline CDR1 reads DFQATT; CDR2 reads SNEGSKA (reference sequence). Trimming cost V 5 bases and J 1 base, with 14 bases left between them. The CDR3 has 14 amino acids. CDR3 in amino acids: CSAPTSPTNTEAFF. The CDR3, as DNA: TGCAGTGCTCCTACATCACCGACGAACACTGAAGCTTTCTTT.

This clonotype was seen repeatedly, ten times or more. The chain carries TRBV30 and TRBJ2-7; tentatively, D is TRBD1 (6 bases). The CDR3 is 13 amino acids. Germline V CDR1 and CDR2: GTSNPN, SVGIG (reference sequence). The germline V and J ends were trimmed by 2 bases and 3 bases, with 11 bases remaining between them. Written as DNA, the CDR3 is TGTGCCTGGAGTCCCAGACAGGTCTACGAGCAGTACTTC. Residues: CAWSPRQVYEQYF. Full variable domain (remainder filled in from reference TRBV30 and TRBJ2-7): SQTIHQWPATLVQPVGSPLSLECTVEGTSNPNLYWYRQAAGRGLQLLFYSVGIGQISSEVPQNLSASRPQDRQFILSSKKLLLSDSGFYLCAWSPRQVYEQYFGPGTRLTVT.

To note about this clonotype: One base away lies a much larger clone, so this may be a sequencing read error. V is TRBV28 and J is TRBJ2-7, with 9 bases fitting TRBD1. The CDR3 totals 14 residues. The V segment lost 11 bases and the J segment 6 bases; nucleotides outside the gene matches: 14. Germline CDR1 is MDHEN and CDR2 is SYDVKM. The CDR3 DNA is TGTGCCGGCAAGCGTTACAGGGGGCCCTCCGAGCAGTACTTC. Protein sequence: CAGKRYRGPSEQYF.

This clonotype was detected once. A much bigger clone sits one base away, suggesting this may be a read error. It is likely a read error, because the conserved phenylalanine at the end of the CDR3 is missing. The chain combines TRBV6-5 with TRBJ2-1; D remains ambiguous. Germline assignment: CDR1 MNHEY and CDR2 SVGAGI. This CDR3 has 11 amino acids. Between the trimmed V and J ends, which lost 8 bases and 7 bases, there was a span of 9 bases. CDR3 sequence reads: CASHLLNEQFY. For the CDR3, the DNA is TGTGCCAGCCACCTTTTAAATGAGCAGTTCTAC.

Ten or more counts support this clonotype. The chain links TRBV15 to TRBJ2-3; 7 nucleotides line up with TRBD1. Germline CDR1 reads LNHNV; CDR2 reads YYDKDF (reference sequence). This CDR3 is built from 15 residues. J gave up 3 bases and V 5 bases, and 8 bases lay outside the gene matches. CDR3 sequence (DNA): TGTGCCACCAGCCCTTCGACAGGGATGACAGATACGCAGTATTTT. This encodes CATSPSTGMTDTQYF.

This clonotype came up many times. Written as DNA, the CDR3 is TGTGCCAGTAGAAGTAGTCAACAGGGGGCCTACGAGCAGTACTTC. It translates to CASRSSQQGAYEQYF. The chain employs TRBV19 and TRBJ2-7; 8 bases are a match to TRBD1. Germline CDR1 and CDR2: LNHDA and SQIVND (reference sequence). V trimming: 6 bases; J trimming: 2 bases; junction bases outside the gene matches: 9. The CDR3 sequence is 15 residues long.

This clonotype was picked up many times. The J gene is TRBJ2-1, the V gene TRBV27; 8 bases fit TRBD2. Looked up from germline, CDR1 is MNHEY and CDR2 is SMNVEV (reference sequence). The CDR3 length is 15 residues. V was clipped by 5 bases and J by 2 bases; unmatched bases: 5. Here the CDR3 reads CASSVSGATYNEQFF. The CDR3 coding sequence is TGTGCCAGCAGTGTTAGCGGGGCGACCTACAATGAGCAGTTCTTC.

Ten or more counts support this clonotype. V gene TRBV7-9 combines with J gene TRBJ1-1, with TRBD1 matching over 9 bases. V dropped 4 bases and J dropped 2; count of bases not matched to a gene: 5. The CDR3 extends over 15 amino acids. Per the germline V gene, CDR1 is SEHNR and CDR2 is FQNEAQ (reference sequence). The CDR3 coding sequence is TGTGCCAGCAGCTCCAAGGACAGGGGAAACACTGAAGCTTTCTTT. It encodes CASSSKDRGNTEAFF.

This clonotype was seen many times. This chain uses TRBV7-6 with TRBJ2-3; TRBD2 aligns across 9 bases. Germline values: CDR1 SGHVS, CDR2 FNYEAQ. The length of the CDR3 is 16 residues. Trimming took 5 bases from V and 0 from J; bases not matched to a gene: 6. The chain's CDR3 is CASSILAGTSTDTQYF. CDR3 in DNA: TGTGCCAGCAGCATCCTAGCGGGGACTAGCACAGATACGCAGTATTTT.

This clonotype has a handful of counts. Because the CDR3's place on the DNA is in doubt, the DNA is left out and the CDR3 is given as listed by TCRdb. This chain uses TRBV7-9 with TRBJ2-7; TRBD1 was called by the table and not checked on the DNA. The CDR3 is 14 residues long, counting both termini. Germline CDR1 reads SEHNR; CDR2 reads FQNEAQ (reference sequence). This CDR3 reads CASSLVSGPDRLNF.

This clonotype has a count of ten or more. V gene TRBV7-6 combines with J gene TRBJ2-7, with TRBD2 as a possible D gene (6 bases). The CDR3 covers 14 residues. Trimming took off 5 bases at V and 5 bases at J, with 16 bases between the two ends. Germline V CDR1 and CDR2: SGHVS, FNYEAQ. CDR3 in DNA: TGTGCCAGCAGCCCGGCGCCGGGACTCCACGAGCAGTACTTC. Its translation is CASSPAPGLHEQYF.

This clonotype was recorded a few times. V usage is TRBV6-2 or TRBV6-3 and J usage is TRBJ2-3; tentative D call: TRBD1 (6 bases). The CDR3 runs to 17 residues. Germline loops: CDR1 MNHEY, CDR2 SVGEGT. V was shortened by 6 bases and J by 3 bases, with 22 bases between the two germline ends. The CDR3 protein is CASSSEWMDRHTDTQYF. DNA of the CDR3: TGTGCCAGCAGCTCAGAGTGGATGGACAGACATACAGATACGCAGTATTTT.

With regard to this clonotype: A much larger clone lies a single base off, so this may be a read error. The gene calls are TRBV7-8 and TRBJ2-7, with 7 bases lining up with TRBD1. CDR1 is SGHVS and CDR2 is FQNEAQ in the germline V gene. This CDR3 is 13 amino acids long. V was pared by 5 bases and J by 2 bases, with 3 bases of the junction left unmatched. The CDR3 reads CASSHRGTYEQYF. The CDR3 DNA sequence: TGTGCCAGCAGCCACAGGGGTACCTACGAGCAGTACTTC.

This clonotype was counted many times. The chain links TRBV27 to TRBJ1-1; TRBD1 matches 7 bases. This CDR3 region has 16 residues. Germline V gene lookup returns CDR1 MNHEY and CDR2 SMNVEV (reference sequence). Trimming removed 8 bases from V and 2 bases from J; junction bases left unmatched: 14. The CDR3: CASQSMGQRANTEAFF. The DNA of the CDR3 is TGTGCCAGCCAAAGTATGGGACAGAGAGCCAACACTGAAGCTTTCTTT.

On this clonotype: A much larger clonotype is one base distant, so this may be a read error. The V call is TRBV12-5, the J call TRBJ2-5, with D possibly being TRBD1 (6 bases). This CDR3 has 15 amino acids. The V gene's germline CDR1 is LGHNT and CDR2 FRNRAP. The V gene lost 5 bases and the J gene lost 1 base, with 14 bases spanning the gap. CDR3 nucleotide sequence: TGTGCTAGTGGTAGCGTCAGGGGTTTCCAAGAGACCCAGTACTTC. It encodes CASGSVRGFQETQYF.

As regards this clonotype: Just one base apart from a much larger clone, this may be a read error. This rearrangement joins TRBV20-1 to TRBJ2-7; D possibly corresponds to TRBD1 (6 bases). Trimming cost V 6 bases and J 6 bases, with 18 bases left between them. CDR1 and CDR2 from the germline V gene are DFQATT and SNEGSKA (reference sequence). The CDR3 length is 13 residues. CDR3 amino acids: CSALNRDTTEQYF. The CDR3 DNA reads as TGCAGTGCACTTAACCGGGACACTACCGAGCAGTACTTC.

This clonotype was found many times. The V call is TRBV7-8, the J call TRBJ2-5, with D possibly being TRBD1 (6 bases). Trimming cost V 5 bases and J 4 bases, with 20 bases left between them. CDR1 SGHVS and CDR2 FQNEAQ come from the germline V gene. This CDR3 is 16 amino acids long. The CDR3 reads CASSTHYRDGGETQYF. The CDR3 DNA follows: TGTGCCAGCAGCACACACTACAGGGATGGGGGAGAGACCCAGTACTTC.

Concerning this clonotype: This may arise from a read error, as a much more abundant clone is one base away. The chain uses TRBV12-3 or TRBV12-4 and TRBJ2-3; D ambiguous. CDR3 length: 13 amino acids. V was cut by 8 bases and J by 3 bases, with 12 bases left in between. The CDR3 bases are TGTGCCAGCGGCGTAATTTTAACAGATACGCAGTATTTT. Translated: CASGVILTDTQYF.

This clonotype was counted ten times or more. The chain is built from TRBV14 and TRBJ1-2, with unresolved D. Germline lookup yields CDR1 SGHDN and CDR2 FVKESK. V lost 0 bases to trimming and J lost 5 bases, with 4 bases between them. This CDR3 region has 12 residues. As DNA, the CDR3 is TGTGCCAGCAGCCAAGATGGTTATGGCTACACCTTC. The encoded protein is CASSQDGYGYTF. The full variable domain, completed using reference TRBV14 and TRBJ1-2, is EAGVTQFPSHSVIEKGQTVTLRCDPISGHDNLYWYRRVMGKEIKFLLHFVKESKQDESGMPNNRFLAERTGGTYSTLKVQPAELEDSGVYFCASSQDGYGYTFGSGTRLTVV.

In this sample, this clonotype turned up once. Sequence at one end of the junction differs from germline and may be a read error. The chain carries TRBV28 and TRBJ2-3; 12 nucleotides align to TRBD1. Germline CDR1 reads MDHEN; CDR2 reads SYDVKM. CDR3 length equals 19 residues. The CDR3 nucleotides read TGTGCCAGCGGTTTACTGGGGGTGGGACAGGGGGCCCCCACAGATACGCAGTATTTT. Its protein is CASGLLGVGQGAPTDTQYF.

Of note for this clonotype: A much more abundant neighbour one base away suggests this may be a read error. The chain is built from TRBV20-1 and TRBJ1-5; D remains ambiguous. Germline V lookup: CDR1 DFQATT, CDR2 SNEGSKA (reference sequence). This CDR3 is built from 15 residues. Written as DNA, the CDR3 is TGCAGTGCTAGAGATATTGGGCTGAACGATCAGCTCCAGCATTTT. This encodes CSARDIGLNDQLQHF.

The chain has TRBV27 and TRBJ1-1, with D tentatively TRBD1 (6 bases). The germline V and J ends were trimmed by 5 bases and 4 bases, with 17 bases remaining between them. Germline V lookup: CDR1 MNHEY, CDR2 SMNVEV (reference sequence). This CDR3 has 15 residues. The DNA of the CDR3 is TGTGCCAGCAGTCCCCGCCCCAGGGGACGCACTGAAGCTTTCTTT. It encodes CASSPRPRGRTEAFF.

This clonotype appeared a few times. A much larger clone differs by one base, so this may be a read error. The J gene is TRBJ2-3, the V gene TRBV7-9, with a weak D call TRBD2 (5 bases). Germline V gives CDR1 SEHNR, CDR2 FQNEAQ (reference sequence). CDR3 size: 15 residues. DNA of the CDR3: TGTGCCAGCAGCCCTAGCCCGGGAAGCACAAATACGCAGTATTTT. Translation: CASSPSPGSTNTQYF.

This clonotype occurred a few times. The V and J genes are TRBV7-9 and TRBJ2-5; unclear D gene. Between the trimmed V and J ends, which lost 1 base and 5 bases, there was a span of 5 bases. CDR3 length: 12 amino acids. The germline V gene has CDR1 SEHNR and CDR2 FQNEAQ (reference sequence). For the CDR3, the DNA is TGTGCCAGCAGCTTAGTGTCTGAGACCCAGTACTTC. This sequence encodes CASSLVSETQYF. Together with reference TRBV7-9 and TRBJ2-5, the CDR3 gives the full variable domain: DTGVSQNPRHKITKRGQNVTFRCDPISEHNRLYWYRQTLGQGPEFLTYFQNEAQLEKSRLLSDRFSAERPKGSFSTLEIQRTEQGDSAMYLCASSLVSETQYFGPGTRLLVL.

A word on this clonotype: This is likely a read error, given that the CDR3 carries no conserved phenylalanine or tryptophan at its end. The chain couples TRBV14 to TRBJ2-3, with D unclear. Trimming took off 4 bases at V and 4 bases at J, with 12 bases between the two ends. Germline V gene sequence: CDR1 SGHDN, CDR2 FVKESK. This CDR3 spans 14 amino acids. The CDR3: CASSPPSTSDTQYS. CDR3 coding DNA: TGTGCCAGCAGCCCCCCCTCCACTTCAGATACGCAGTATTCT.

This clonotype appeared many times. The gene calls are TRBV29-1 and TRBJ2-5; D is undetermined. The CDR3 contains 13 residues. The V end lost 3 bases, the J end lost 2 bases, and 10 bases lay between the germline ends. CDR1 and CDR2 (germline): SQVTM, ANQGSEA. This CDR3 reads CSVDPFEQETQYF. In DNA, the CDR3 is TGCAGCGTTGATCCGTTCGAACAAGAGACCCAGTACTTC.

This clonotype was recorded a few times. The rearrangement uses TRBV5-4 and TRBJ2-6; D remains ambiguous. CDR1 is SGHNT, CDR2 YYREEE, per germline (reference sequence). Trimming stripped 0 bases from V and 0 bases from J, with 16 bases between. The CDR3 contains 19 residues. The CDR3 here is CASSLEVTSLGSGANVLTF. The DNA of the CDR3 is TGTGCCAGCAGCTTGGAAGTAACTTCCCTGGGCTCTGGGGCCAACGTCCTGACTTTC.